Below are 2 T cell receptor beta chains sequenced from a single sample in a study of T cell responses to AZD1222 COVID-19 vaccine. Sequencing was performed with immunoSEQ multiplex PCR; in TCRdb, only in-frame clones are kept and a portion is missing. Of approximately 150,000 clones listed, about 90% were seen once; the top ten hold 4.5% to 6.5%. Source: peripheral blood, taken on day 0 of AZD1222 vaccination. Receptors originate from an adult in good health.

V is TRBV3-1 (or the pseudogene TRBV3-2) and J is TRBJ1-1, with D uncertain. V lost 0 bases, J lost 5 bases, and 4 bases lay in between. Germline CDR1 reads LGHDT; CDR2 reads YNNKEL (reference sequence). This CDR3 has 12 amino acids. The CDR3 nucleotides read TGTGCCAGCAGCCAAGAAGGGACTGAAGCTTTCTTT. Residues: CASSQEGTEAFF.

This sequence joins TRBV9 and TRBJ2-7; the D gene could be TRBD1 or TRBD2 (5 bases each). The CDR3 length is 14 residues. The V end lost 3 bases, the J end lost 3 bases, and 13 bases lay between the germline ends. Looked up from germline, CDR1 is SGDLS and CDR2 is YYNGEE. The DNA for the CDR3 is TGTGCCAGCAGCGACCGGGACGGAGACTACGAGCAGTACTTC. It encodes CASSDRDGDYEQYF.